Below, 27 T cell receptor beta chains from the same sample are listed, as sequenced in a study of Ad26.COV2.S vaccination and SARS-CoV-2 variants. Sequencing used immunoSEQ multiplex PCR; TCRdb keeps in-frame clones, though not all of them. The sample consists of approximately 340,000 clones, about 92% of them appearing once. Sequenced here: peripheral blood, sampled after recovery from COVID-19. Receptors originate from a human donor who had recovered from COVID-19.

For this clone: Other DNA sequences in the same sample also yield this CDR3. The chain recombines TRBV10-1 with TRBJ1-2; D is perhaps TRBD1 (5 bases). Between the trimmed V and J ends, which lost 4 bases and 2 bases, there was a span of 8 bases. This CDR3 is 13 amino acids long. The V gene's germline CDR1 is WNHNN and CDR2 SYGVQD (reference sequence). The CDR3 sequence: CASSAGTNYGYTF. For the CDR3, the DNA is TGCGCCAGCAGTGCCGGGACCAACTATGGCTACACCTTC.

The chain employs TRBV3-1 (or the pseudogene TRBV3-2) and TRBJ1-2; TRBD1 agrees at 8 bases. V gave up 5 bases and J gave up 2 bases; unmatched junction bases: 4. This CDR3 contains 14 residues. Per the germline V gene, CDR1 is LGHDT and CDR2 is YNNKEL (reference sequence). The CDR3 reads CASSEGQGNYGYTF. The CDR3 coding sequence is TGTGCCAGCAGCGAAGGACAGGGAAACTATGGCTACACCTTC.

This chain joins TRBV3-1 (or the pseudogene TRBV3-2) and TRBJ1-3; D ambiguous. Germline V gives CDR1 LGHDT, CDR2 YNNKEL (reference sequence). Trimming took off 0 bases at V and 3 bases at J, with 3 bases between the two ends. The CDR3 contains 13 residues. The CDR3 loop reads CASSQERGNTIYF. As DNA, the CDR3 is TGTGCCAGCAGCCAAGAGCGTGGAAACACCATATATTTT.

The rearrangement uses TRBV14 and TRBJ2-6; D remains ambiguous. V shed 0 bases and J shed 0 bases, with 18 bases lying between them. The CDR3 covers 20 residues. Germline V lookup: CDR1 SGHDN, CDR2 FVKESK. CDR3 protein: CASSQEPPMLPSSGANVLTF. CDR3 bases: TGTGCCAGCAGCCAAGAACCACCCATGCTACCAAGCTCTGGGGCCAACGTCCTGACTTTC.

This clone was found once. The genes are TRBV9 and TRBJ1-2; weak D call: TRBD1 (6 bases). Trimming pared 4 bases from V and 2 bases from J, leaving 18 bases between. The CDR3 sequence is 16 residues long. The germline gives CDR1 SGDLS, CDR2 YYNGEE. CDR3 residues: CASSNTRGPLNYGYTF. The CDR3 DNA reads as TGTGCCAGCAGCAATACCAGGGGCCCTTTGAACTATGGCTACACCTTC.

V usage is TRBV29-1 and J usage is TRBJ2-5; maybe TRBD2 (5 bases). CDR3 length: 13 amino acids. Trimming cost V 0 bases and J 5 bases, with 10 bases left between them. CDR1 is SQVTM, CDR2 ANQGSEA, per germline. The CDR3 is CSVEEARRETQYF. CDR3 DNA sequence: TGCAGCGTTGAAGAGGCGCGGAGGGAGACCCAGTACTTC.

V is TRBV11-2 and J is TRBJ2-5; D is possibly TRBD2 (5 bases). Trimming removed 0 bases from V and 2 bases from J, with 16 bases in between. The CDR3 totals 17 residues. Germline CDR1 is SGHAT and CDR2 is FQNNGV. The CDR3 sequence: CASSLEGPWGAQETQYF. CDR3 sequence (DNA): TGTGCCAGCAGCTTAGAAGGCCCCTGGGGAGCTCAAGAGACCCAGTACTTC.

In DNA, the CDR3 is TGCGCCAGCAGCCAAGATCTTTCGGGGCGGGACACCATATATTTT. It specifies CASSQDLSGRDTIYF. This chain links TRBV4-1 with TRBJ1-3; TRBD1 might be the D (5 bases). Looked up from germline, CDR1 is MGHRA and CDR2 is YSYEKL. The CDR3 loop spans 15 amino acids. V was pared by 0 bases and J by 8 bases, with 14 bases between.

The genes are TRBV6-1 and TRBJ1-4; unclear D gene. The germline gives CDR1 MNHNS, CDR2 SASEGT. Trimming took off 0 bases at V and 4 bases at J, with 18 bases between the two ends. This CDR3 is 18 amino acids long. CDR3 residues: CASSEANSFRSRNEKLFF. DNA of the CDR3: TGTGCCAGCAGTGAAGCGAACAGTTTCCGAAGCCGTAATGAAAAACTGTTTTTT.

V and J are TRBV3-1 (or the pseudogene TRBV3-2) and TRBJ1-6, with D hard to call. In germline, CDR1 is LGHDT, CDR2 YNNKEL (reference sequence). Trimming removed 3 bases at V and 5 bases at J, with 8 bases between. This CDR3 has 14 residues. The CDR3 region has the DNA TGTGCCAGCAGCCACTTGGATGATAATTCACCCCTCCACTTT. It encodes CASSHLDDNSPLHF.

V and J are TRBV5-1 and TRBJ1-3; D possibly corresponds to TRBD1 (6 bases). In germline, CDR1 is SGHRS, CDR2 YFSETQ. The CDR3 totals 17 residues. Trimming stripped 0 bases from V and 0 bases from J, with 13 bases between. CDR3 sequence reads: CASSLASGASSGNTIYF. In DNA, the CDR3 is TGCGCCAGCAGCTTGGCGTCGGGGGCGAGCTCTGGAAACACCATATATTTT.

V usage is TRBV5-5 and J usage is TRBJ1-2; 7 positions agree with TRBD1. Trimming removed 4 bases from V and 5 bases from J; junction bases left unmatched: 14. The CDR3 contains 16 residues. From germline, CDR1 is SGHKS and CDR2 YYEKEE (reference sequence). The CDR3 region is CASSRDERDRSYGYTF. CDR3 nucleotides: TGTGCCAGCAGCAGAGACGAAAGGGACAGATCGTATGGCTACACCTTC.

V and J are TRBV9 and TRBJ1-1; D ambiguous. The CDR3 is 14 amino acids. The V end lost 3 bases, the J end lost 1 base, and 10 bases lay between the germline ends. Germline V gene sequence: CDR1 SGDLS, CDR2 YYNGEE. The CDR3 here is CASSEVRQNTEAFF. In DNA, the CDR3 is TGTGCCAGCAGCGAGGTCCGACAGAACACTGAAGCTTTCTTT.

This clone was detected a few times. The CDR3 spells CASSTGNMAGGGTEAFF. The CDR3 nucleotides read TGTGCCAGCAGCACAGGCAATATGGCAGGGGGAGGCACTGAAGCTTTCTTT. V usage is TRBV9 and J usage is TRBJ1-1; 7 bases match TRBD1. The CDR3 length is 17 residues. Losses at the gene ends were 4 bases for V and 4 bases for J; bases not matched to a gene: 16. The germline CDR1 and CDR2 sequences are SGDLS and YYNGEE.

The V gene is TRBV7-2, the J gene TRBJ2-7, with 8 bases matching TRBD1. Germline V lookup: CDR1 SGHTA, CDR2 FQGNSA. This CDR3 comprises 16 residues. Trimming cost V 5 bases and J 1 base; bases outside gene matches: 10. CDR3 nucleotides: TGTGCCAGCAGCCGCGCGTCACAGGGGGGATCCTACGAGCAGTACTTC. As protein: CASSRASQGGSYEQYF.

CDR3: CASRRGFSSYEQYF. The CDR3 DNA sequence: TGTGCCAGCAGGAGGGGTTTTAGCTCCTACGAGCAGTACTTC. The chain recombines TRBV21-1 with TRBJ2-7. TRBV21-1 is a pseudogene segment. CDR3 length equals 14 residues.

The chain is built from TRBV23-1 and TRBJ1-1; D unclear. TRBV23-1 is noted as an ORF with a role that remains uncertain. The CDR3 loop spans 11 amino acids. Trimming left V 6 bases short and J 11 bases short, with 13 bases between. The CDR3 here is CASSPRDGAFF. CDR3 sequence (DNA): TGCGCCAGCAGCCCTCGAGACGGGGCTTTCTTT.

J is TRBJ1-1 and V is TRBV11-2; D gene ambiguous. CDR1 and CDR2 (germline): SGHAT, FQNNGV. The CDR3 has 13 amino acids. V was pared by 6 bases and J by 4 bases, with 12 bases between. The CDR3 loop is CASSLGFSTEAFF. The CDR3 bases are TGTGCCAGCAGTCTGGGGTTCAGCACTGAAGCTTTCTTT.

The chain combines TRBV10-3 with TRBJ1-2; D not resolved. The CDR3 spans 13 residues. Looked up from germline, CDR1 is ENHRY and CDR2 is SYGVKD. V was cut by 8 bases and J by 4 bases, with 14 bases left in between. CDR3 sequence: CAILETSIYGYTF. The CDR3, as DNA: TGTGCCATCTTGGAGACGTCCATCTATGGCTACACCTTC.

This chain's CDR3 is CASSAGTSDEQYF. The CDR3 bases are TGTGCCAGCAGCGCCGGGACTAGTGACGAGCAGTACTTC. The chain links TRBV9 to TRBJ2-7; 8 positions agree with TRBD2. Germline V lookup: CDR1 SGDLS, CDR2 YYNGEE. V shed 3 bases, J shed 5 bases, and the junction held 4 bases outside the gene matches. The CDR3 contains 13 residues.

This clone was recorded a few times. The CDR3 protein is CASEDRGRWNYGYTF. CDR3 coding DNA: TGTGCCAGCGAGGACAGGGGGCGATGGAACTATGGCTACACCTTC. V is TRBV6-5 and J is TRBJ1-2; 11 positions match TRBD1. Germline V gene sequence: CDR1 MNHEY, CDR2 SVGAGI. The CDR3 extends over 15 amino acids. Trimming at V came to 8 bases and at J to 2 bases, leaving 7 bases not matched to a gene.

The V call is TRBV2, the J call TRBJ1-4; D possibly corresponds to TRBD1 (5 bases). The CDR3 has 15 amino acids. Trimming removed 6 bases at V and 7 bases at J, with 18 bases between. CDR1 and CDR2 (germline): SNHLY, FYNNEI. The CDR3 protein is CASSATGTSGEKLFF. The DNA of the CDR3 is TGTGCCAGCAGCGCAACCGGGACTAGCGGTGAAAAACTGTTTTTT. Variable domain in full (rest from reference TRBV2 and TRBJ1-4): EPEVTQTPSHQVTQMGQEVILRCVPISNHLYFYWYRQILGQKVEFLVSFYNNEISEKSEIFDDQFSVERPDGSNFTLKIRSTKLEDSAMYFCASSATGTSGEKLFFGSGTQLSVL.

The V call is TRBV27, the J call TRBJ2-7, with D perhaps matching TRBD1 (6 bases). Trimming removed 3 bases from V and 2 bases from J, with 14 bases in between. There are 15 residues in the CDR3. Germline CDR1 is MNHEY and CDR2 is SMNVEV (reference sequence). CDR3 coding DNA: TGTGCCAGCAGTTTCCTCACAGGGAACCCCTACGAGCAGTACTTC. Translating it yields CASSFLTGNPYEQYF.

The chain has TRBV3-1 (or the pseudogene TRBV3-2) and TRBJ2-5; the match to TRBD2 covers 11 bases. With 4 bases clipped from V and 5 bases from J, the junction kept 3 bases outside the gene matches. CDR1 LGHDT and CDR2 YNNKEL come from the germline V gene (reference sequence). The length of the CDR3 is 14 residues. The CDR3 coding sequence is TGTGCCAGCAGCCCTAGCGGGGGGTGGGAGACCCAGTACTTC. It codes for CASSPSGGWETQYF.

The chain has TRBV7-8 and TRBJ1-1; the match to TRBD1 covers 8 bases. V was pared by 7 bases and J by 1 base, with 2 bases of the junction left unmatched. This CDR3 spans 13 amino acids. CDR1 is SGHVS, CDR2 FQNEAQ, per germline. CDR3 sequence: CASTTGGNTEAFF. Here the CDR3 DNA reads TGTGCCAGCACTACAGGGGGGAACACTGAAGCTTTCTTT. Based on the CDR3 plus reference TRBV7-8 and TRBJ1-1, the full variable domain is GAGVSQSPRYKVAKRGQDVALRCDPISGHVSLFWYQQALGQGPEFLTYFQNEAQLDKSGLPSDRFFAERPEGSVSTLKIQRTQQEDSAVYLCASTTGGNTEAFFGQGTRLTVV.

This chain connects TRBV7-8 to TRBJ2-2, with unresolved D. Between the trimmed V and J ends, which lost 1 base and 2 bases, there was a span of 5 bases. The CDR3 is 14 amino acids. Germline V CDR1 and CDR2: SGHVS, FQNEAQ. Here the CDR3 reads CASSLERNTGELFF. Here the CDR3 DNA reads TGTGCCAGCAGCTTAGAACGAAACACCGGGGAGCTGTTTTTT.

The genes are TRBV4-3 and TRBJ2-6; D is possibly TRBD2 (6 bases). With 4 bases removed from V and 3 bases from J, the gap between germline ends came to 10 bases. Germline V CDR1 and CDR2: LGHNA, YSLEER. The CDR3 length is 15 residues. The CDR3 region has the DNA TGCGCCAGCAGCCCGCGGGAAATTGGGGCCAACGTCCTGACTTTC. It is translated as CASSPREIGANVLTF.